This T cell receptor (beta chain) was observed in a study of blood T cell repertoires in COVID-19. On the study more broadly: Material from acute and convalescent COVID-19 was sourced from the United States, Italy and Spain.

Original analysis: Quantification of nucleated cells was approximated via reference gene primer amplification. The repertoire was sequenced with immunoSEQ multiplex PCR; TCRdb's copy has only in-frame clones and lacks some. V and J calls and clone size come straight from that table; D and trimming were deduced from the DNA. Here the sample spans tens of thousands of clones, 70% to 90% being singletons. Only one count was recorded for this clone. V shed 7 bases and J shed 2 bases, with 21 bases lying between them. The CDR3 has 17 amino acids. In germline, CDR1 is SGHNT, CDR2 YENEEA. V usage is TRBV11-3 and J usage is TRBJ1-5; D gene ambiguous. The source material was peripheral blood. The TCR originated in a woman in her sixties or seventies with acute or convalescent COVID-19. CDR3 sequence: CASIHFVGGGCNQPQHF. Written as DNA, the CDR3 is TGTGCCAGCATCCACTTCGTAGGAGGAGGGTGCAATCAGCCCCAGCATTTT.